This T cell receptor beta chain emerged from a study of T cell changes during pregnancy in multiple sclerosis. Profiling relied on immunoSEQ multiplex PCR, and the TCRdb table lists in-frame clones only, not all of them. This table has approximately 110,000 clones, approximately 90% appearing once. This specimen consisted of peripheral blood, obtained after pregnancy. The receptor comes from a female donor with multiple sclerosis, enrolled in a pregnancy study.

The CDR3 DNA follows: TGTGCCACCAGCCCAGCCGGGCGGGACTCCGCAGTTGTGCAGTTCTTC. This gives the protein CATSPAGRDSAVVQFF. The chain joins TRBV15 to TRBJ2-1; perhaps TRBD2 as D (6 bases). Germline CDR1 and CDR2: LNHNV and YYDKDF (reference sequence). CDR3 length equals 16 residues. V lost 5 bases and J 12 bases, leaving 26 bases between the germline ends.